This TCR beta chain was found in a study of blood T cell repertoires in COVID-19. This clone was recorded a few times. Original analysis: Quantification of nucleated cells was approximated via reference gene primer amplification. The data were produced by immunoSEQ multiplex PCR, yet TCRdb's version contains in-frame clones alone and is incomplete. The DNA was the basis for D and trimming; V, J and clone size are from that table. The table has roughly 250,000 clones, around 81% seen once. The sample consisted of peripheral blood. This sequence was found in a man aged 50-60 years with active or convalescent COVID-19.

The CDR3 DNA sequence: TGTGCCAGCAGCCAAGATGTGGTACTAGCGGGGGACTCCTACGAGCAGTACTTC. Translation gives CASSQDVVLAGDSYEQYF. The chain uses TRBV4-2 and TRBJ2-7, with 11 bases that match TRBD2. The CDR3 is 18 residues long. CDR1 is LGHNA and CDR2 is YNFKEQ in the germline V gene. Trimming at V came to 0 bases and at J to 0 bases, leaving 7 bases not matched to a gene.